This TCR beta chain was documented in a study of blood T cell repertoires in COVID-19. Overall study context: Acute and convalescent COVID-19 samples came from the United States, Italy and Spain. T cells, B-cell-depleted T cells, or PBMCs provided the cDNA or gDNA that served as material.

The V end was cut by 5 bases, the J end by 9 bases, with 11 bases between. CDR3 size: 12 residues. This clone was detected once. In the original processing: Reference gene primer amplification gave estimated nucleated cell counts. Here immunoSEQ multiplex PCR was the method, and the copy in TCRdb shows in-frame clones only, minus some. Clone size and the V and J calls come from that table; the DNA yielded D and trimming. Found here are some 250,000 clones, 75% to 90% of them singletons; the top ten hold 3% to 3.5%. Sequencing used peripheral blood. This receptor was obtained from a woman in her twenties or thirties who had recovered from COVID-19. This chain joins TRBV12-3 or TRBV12-4 and TRBJ2-1; the D is unclear. CDR3 sequence: CASSLTRVEQFF. The CDR3 DNA reads as TGTGCCAGCAGTCTGACCCGGGTTGAGCAGTTCTTC.